The T cell receptor beta chain under discussion was sequenced for a study of Ad26.COV2.S vaccination and SARS-CoV-2 variants. Study-level information: Ad26.COV2.S arm of COV1001 included the donor.

Specified treatment: some 20 received Ad26.COV2.S at low or high dose, single or two shots; roughly 5 received placebo; per-sample allocation not given. Sample collection was performed on day 63 after the first vaccine or placebo injection. Profiling relied on immunoSEQ multiplex PCR, and the TCRdb table lists in-frame clones only, not all of them. The sample holds about 500,000 clones, about nine tenths seen once. This clone was picked up one time. This receptor was identified in a person aged 18-60 years who received the Ad26.COV2.S COVID-19 vaccine or a placebo. The material sequenced was peripheral blood, taken in a trial of Ad26.COV2.S vaccine versus placebo.

The CDR3 loop reads CASGPGQGENTQYF. CDR3 coding DNA: TGTGCCAGCGGCCCGGGACAGGGGGAGAATACGCAGTATTTT. This chain joins TRBV6-5 and TRBJ2-3; TRBD1 aligns across 11 bases. This CDR3 has 14 amino acids. CDR1 and CDR2 (germline): MNHEY, SVGAGI. Germline trimming cut 8 bases from V and 7 bases from J; bases unmatched to any gene: 8.